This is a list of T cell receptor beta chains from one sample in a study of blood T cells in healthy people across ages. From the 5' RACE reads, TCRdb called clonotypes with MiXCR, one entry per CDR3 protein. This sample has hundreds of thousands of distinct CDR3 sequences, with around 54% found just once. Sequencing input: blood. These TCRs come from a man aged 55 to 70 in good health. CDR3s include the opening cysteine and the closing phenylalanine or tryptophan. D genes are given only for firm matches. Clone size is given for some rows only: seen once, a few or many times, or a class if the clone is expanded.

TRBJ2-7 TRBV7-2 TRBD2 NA TGTGCCAGCAGCGTGGGACTACCGGGATACGAGCAGTACTTC CASSVGLPGYEQYF
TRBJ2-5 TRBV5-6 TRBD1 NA TGTGCCAGCAGCCTAGACAGGGGCCAGACCCAGTACTTC CASSLDRGQTQYF
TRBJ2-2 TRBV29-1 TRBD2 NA TGCAGCGTGGGGGGGGGGACCGGGGAGCTGTTTTTT CSVGGGTGELFF
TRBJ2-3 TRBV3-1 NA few TGTGCCAGCAGCCAAGACTATTCTACAGATACGCAGTATTTT CASSQDYSTDTQYF
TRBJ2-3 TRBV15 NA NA TGTGCCACCGGCAGGGGCCCTGGCGGTGTGACTAGCACAGATACGCAGTATTTT CATGRGPGGVTSTDTQYF
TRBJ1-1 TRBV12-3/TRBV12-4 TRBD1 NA TGTGCCAGCTCAAACAGGGGGGCACTGAACACTGAAGCTTTCTTT CASSNRGALNTEAFF
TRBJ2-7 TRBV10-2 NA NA TGCGCCAGCAGTGATTCCCGGGACGGAATCTCCTACGAGCAGTACTTC CASSDSRDGISYEQYF
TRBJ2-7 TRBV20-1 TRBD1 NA TGCAGTGCAGGAGGACAGGCCTACGAGCAGTACTTC CSAGGQAYEQYF
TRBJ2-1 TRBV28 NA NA TGTGCCAGCAATTGGGGGCGCCAATACAATGAGCAGTTCTTC CASNWGRQYNEQFF
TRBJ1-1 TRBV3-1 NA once TGTGCCAGCAGCCAAGGGGGTGAAGCTTTCTTT CASSQGGEAFF
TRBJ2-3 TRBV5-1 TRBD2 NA TGCGCCAGCAGCTTGGGGGCACTAGCGGCCACAGATACGCAGTATTTT CASSLGALAATDTQYF
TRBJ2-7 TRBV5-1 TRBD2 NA TGCGCCAACCTAGGCCGAGGACTAGCCCCTATCCCCTACGAGCAGTACTTC CANLGRGLAPIPYEQYF
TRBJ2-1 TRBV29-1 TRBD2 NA TGCAGCGTTGCGCCTAGCGGAGCGCTAGTCGATGAGCAGTTCTTC CSVAPSGALVDEQFF
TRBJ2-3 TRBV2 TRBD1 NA TGTGCCAGCACTATACAGGGGGTAACCGATACGCAGTATTTT CASTIQGVTDTQYF
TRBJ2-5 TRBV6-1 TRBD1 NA TGTGCCAGCAGTGAAGGCAATCACAGGGGGGAGACCCAGTACTTC CASSEGNHRGETQYF
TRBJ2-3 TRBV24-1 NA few TGTGCCACGCGTGGGTCACGCACAGATACGCAGTATTTT CATRGSRTDTQYF
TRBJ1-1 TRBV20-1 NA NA TGCAGTGCTAGATCGACATTTGGAGGCACTGAAGCTTTCTTT CSARSTFGGTEAFF
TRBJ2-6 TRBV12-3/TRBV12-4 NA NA TGTGCCAGCAAAGTGACCGACTCTGGGGCCAACGTCCTGACTTTC CASKVTDSGANVLTF
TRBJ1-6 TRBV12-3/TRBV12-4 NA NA TGTGCCAGCAAACTCCCCGGACGGCATTCACCCCTCCACTTT CASKLPGRHSPLHF
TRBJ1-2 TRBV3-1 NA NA TGTGCCAGCAAACTTGGCGAGGCCCGAAATGGCTACACCTTC CASKLGEARNGYTF
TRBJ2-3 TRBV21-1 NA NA TGTGCCAGCAGCAAAGGCCGGGACAGGGCCGTAGATACGCAGTATTTT CASSKGRDRAVDTQYF
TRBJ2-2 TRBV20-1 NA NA TGCAGTGCTAGACCAATCATAAATGACGGGGAGCTGTTTTTT CSARPIINDGELFF
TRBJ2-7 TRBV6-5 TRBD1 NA TGTGCCAGCAGCCCCGACAGGGATTCCTACGAGCAGTACTTC CASSPDRDSYEQYF
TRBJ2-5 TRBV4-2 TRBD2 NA TGTGCCAGCAGCCAAGTCGCAGAGGCTACGGGGGGGCAAGAGACCCAGTACTTC CASSQVAEATGGQETQYF
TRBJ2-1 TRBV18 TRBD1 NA TGTGCCAGCTCACCCTCACAGGGGGCAAACAATGAGCAGTTCTTC CASSPSQGANNEQFF
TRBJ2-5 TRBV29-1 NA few TGCAGCGTTGCAGGCGGGCAACAAGAGACCCAGTACTTC CSVAGGQQETQYF
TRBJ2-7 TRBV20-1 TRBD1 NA TGCAGTGCCTCGACCGGGACAGACTACGAGCAGTACTTC CSASTGTDYEQYF
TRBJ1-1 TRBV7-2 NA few TGTGCCAGCAGTTTACCCAGGGTGAACACTGAAGCTTTCTTT CASSLPRVNTEAFF
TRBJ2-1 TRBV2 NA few TGTGCCAGCACCCAGGACCATGAGCAGTTCTTC CASTQDHEQFF
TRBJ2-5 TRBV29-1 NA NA TGCAGCGTTGAGGCGGGCCAAAAGACCCAGTACTTC CSVEAGQKTQYF
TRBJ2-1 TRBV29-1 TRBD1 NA TGCAGCGTTCGGCGGGACAGGTCCTACAATGAGCAGTTCTTC CSVRRDRSYNEQFF
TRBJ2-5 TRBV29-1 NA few TGCAGCGTTGTAGGGATGGGGGGCCAAGAGACCCAGTACTTC CSVVGMGGQETQYF
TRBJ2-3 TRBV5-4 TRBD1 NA TGTGCCAGCAGCTCCTGGACAGGGGGCCGAGAAGATACGCAGTATTTT CASSSWTGGREDTQYF
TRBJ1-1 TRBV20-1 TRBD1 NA TGCAGTGCTAGATATGGGACAGGGACTCCTTTAGCTTTCTTT CSARYGTGTPLAFF
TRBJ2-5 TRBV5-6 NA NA TGTGCCAGCAGCTTGTACGGAGACCGGGCAAAACAAGAGACCCAGTACTTC CASSLYGDRAKQETQYF
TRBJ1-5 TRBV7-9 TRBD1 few TGTGCCAGCAGCTTAGAGACAGGGGGTGGCAATCAGCCCCAGCATTTT CASSLETGGGNQPQHF
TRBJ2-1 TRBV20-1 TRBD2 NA TGCAGTGCTAGGGTGATCGGACTAGCGGGGGGCCCAGGGGAGCAGTTCTTC CSARVIGLAGGPGEQFF
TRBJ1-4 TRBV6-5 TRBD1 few TGTGCCAGCAGTTACGGGACAGGGGCAAAACTGTTTTTT CASSYGTGAKLFF
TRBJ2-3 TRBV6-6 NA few TGTGCCAGCAGTTACGGAATTACGCAGTATTTT CASSYGITQYF
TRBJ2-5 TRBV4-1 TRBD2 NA TGCGCCAGCAGCCAAAGAGGCACGGGGGGGCTCCAAGAGACCCAGTACTTC CASSQRGTGGLQETQYF